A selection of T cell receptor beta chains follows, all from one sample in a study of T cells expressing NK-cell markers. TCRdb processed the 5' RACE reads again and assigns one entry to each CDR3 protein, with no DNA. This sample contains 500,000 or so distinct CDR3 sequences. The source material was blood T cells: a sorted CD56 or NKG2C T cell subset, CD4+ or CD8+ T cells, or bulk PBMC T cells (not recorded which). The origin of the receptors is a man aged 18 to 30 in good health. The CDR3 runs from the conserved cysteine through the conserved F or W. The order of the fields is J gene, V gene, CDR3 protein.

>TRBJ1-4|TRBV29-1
CSVVGQRNEKLFF
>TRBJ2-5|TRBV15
CATVGGPGETQYF
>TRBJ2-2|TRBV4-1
CASSQQKGQIIGELFF
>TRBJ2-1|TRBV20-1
CSARVAGVWNEQFF
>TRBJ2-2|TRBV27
CASSGLAGVLGGELFF
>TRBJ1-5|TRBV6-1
CASSEVGGNQPQHF
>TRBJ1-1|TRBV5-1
CASRTTNTEAFF
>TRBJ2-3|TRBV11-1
CASSLAKRTGGVSGPRDTQYF
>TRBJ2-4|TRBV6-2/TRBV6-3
CASSYSGLAPLAKNIQYF
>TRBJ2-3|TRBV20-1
CSARGDGAWSTDTQYF
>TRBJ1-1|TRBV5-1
CASSSSQNTEAFF
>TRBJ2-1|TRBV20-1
CSARDVRTSNEQFF
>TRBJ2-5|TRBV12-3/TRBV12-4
CASSLWSSPQETQYF
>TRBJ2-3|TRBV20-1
CSAPPGGRSEDTQYF
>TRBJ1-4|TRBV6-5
CASSYDSGGGEKLFF
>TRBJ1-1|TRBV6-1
CASSTKQGYTEAFF
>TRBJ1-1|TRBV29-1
CSAVWTGGTEAFF
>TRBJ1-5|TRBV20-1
CSARDQKGAYSNQPQHF
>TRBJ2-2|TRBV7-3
CASSLGLGVNTGELFF
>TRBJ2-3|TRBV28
CASSFARLTDTQYF
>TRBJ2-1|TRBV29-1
CSVEVEPYNEQFF
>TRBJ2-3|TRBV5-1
CASTIGRDGTDTQYF
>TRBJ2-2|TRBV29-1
CSVGGGREWNGELFF
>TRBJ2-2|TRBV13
CASSFPTSGSGELFF
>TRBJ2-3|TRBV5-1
CASSLNSRGTTDTQYF
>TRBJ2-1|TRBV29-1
CSGTGTGVYEQFF
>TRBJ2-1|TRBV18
CASSPPGLAGASEQFF
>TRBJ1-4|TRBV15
CATSRAQGGAGEKLFF
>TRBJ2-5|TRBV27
CASSSTRGETQYF
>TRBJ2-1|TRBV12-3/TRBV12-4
CASSRAANEQFF
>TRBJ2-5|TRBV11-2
CASNLLPGLAGASEETQYF
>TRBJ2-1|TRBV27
CASSLVAGGSSYNEQFF
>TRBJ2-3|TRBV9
CASMGEWNTQYF